The 25 T cell receptor beta chains given below trace back to one sample, sequenced in a study of technical replicates of blood from a handful of donors (dated by TCRdb to the late 2010s). Library preparation was by the immunoSEQ multiplex PCR assay. In TCRdb, the immuneACCESS table is reduced to in-frame sequences with V and J assigned. These tables do not hold every clone; where another copy was compared, an unresolved V gene accounts for under half, and the others remain unexplained. This sample has 66,000 or so clones in its table, and roughly 90% of those were observed once. The top ten clonotypes cover about 4.7% of the sample. Material: PBMCs. All receptors derive from a human donor in good health. Some clones in this sample may be carry-over from other donors' samples.

V and J are TRBV7-6 and TRBJ1-6; TRBD1 matches at 9 bases. There are 15 residues in the CDR3. Trimming at V came to 2 bases and at J to 6 bases, leaving 2 bases not matched to a gene. CDR1 and CDR2 (germline): SGHVS, FNYEAQ. CDR3 DNA sequence: TGTGCCAGCAGCTTACAGGGACAGGGTAATTCACCCCTCCACTTT. Amino acids: CASSLQGQGNSPLHF.

CDR3 loop: CASSFGTGNEQFF. DNA of the CDR3: TGTGCCAGCAGCTTCGGGACAGGGAATGAGCAGTTCTTC. The J gene is TRBJ2-1, the V gene TRBV5-6; the match to TRBD1 covers 9 bases. This CDR3 region has 13 residues. CDR1 is SGHDT, CDR2 YYEEEE, per germline. After removal of 2 bases from V and 7 bases from J, the junction contained 1 base not matched to a gene.

CDR3 region: CASRQDDLDYGYTF. The CDR3 DNA sequence: TGTGCCAGCAGACAGGACGATCTGGACTATGGCTACACCTTC. The chain has TRBV6-1 and TRBJ1-2; D might be TRBD1 (5 bases). The ends were cut back, 6 bases at V and 3 bases at J, with 14 bases in the middle. This CDR3 comprises 14 residues. Germline V gene data show CDR1 as MNHNS and CDR2 as SASEGT.

This clone was recorded a few times. V usage is TRBV4-2 and J usage is TRBJ2-7; 8 nucleotides agree with TRBD2. V was pared by 2 bases and J by 2 bases, with 8 bases of the junction left unmatched. CDR3 length equals 16 residues. CDR1 and CDR2 (germline): LGHNA, YNFKEQ. The DNA for the CDR3 is TGTGCCAGCAGCCAAACGGTAAGACTAGCGACCTACGAGCAGTACTTC. Translating it yields CASSQTVRLATYEQYF.

V gene TRBV10-2 combines with J gene TRBJ1-6; no clear D gene. Trimming shortened V by 6 bases and J by 10 bases, and 13 bases separated the two germline ends. The CDR3 contains 13 residues. From germline, CDR1 is WSHSY and CDR2 SAAADI. Here the CDR3 DNA reads TGCGCCAGCAGAATGGAGTTTGGATCACCCCTCCACTTT. Protein sequence: CASRMEFGSPLHF.

The sample holds one count of this clone. The rearrangement uses TRBV27 and TRBJ2-1, with 7 bases lining up with TRBD2. There are 20 residues in the CDR3. Trimming cost V 6 bases and J 6 bases; bases outside gene matches: 26. Germline V gives CDR1 MNHEY, CDR2 SMNVEV (reference sequence). The CDR3 here is CASSRLFTHRTSAPSNEQFF. The CDR3, as DNA: TGTGCCAGCAGCCGACTTTTTACCCATCGAACTAGCGCCCCCTCCAATGAGCAGTTCTTC.

Of note for this clone: A read error may account for a junction end that differs from germline. The rearrangement links TRBV11-2 to TRBJ2-7; no firm D call. The CDR3 length is 13 residues. The germline V gene has CDR1 SGHAT and CDR2 FQNNGV. The CDR3 reads CASSLDTSYEQYF. The CDR3 nucleotides are TGTGCCAGCAGCCTAGACACTTCCTACGAGCAGTACTTC.

V usage is TRBV9 and J usage is TRBJ2-5; 10 positions agree with TRBD2. Germline CDR1 is SGDLS and CDR2 is YYNGEE. With 0 bases clipped from V and 0 bases from J, the junction kept 5 bases outside the gene matches. The CDR3 has 17 residues. CDR3 amino acids: CASSVGVSGGDQETQYF. CDR3 DNA: TGTGCCAGCAGCGTAGGAGTGAGCGGGGGGGACCAAGAGACCCAGTACTTC.

The chain carries TRBV28 and TRBJ1-2, with D unclear. The CDR3 totals 12 residues. Trimming removed 3 bases at V and 4 bases at J, with 6 bases between. Germline loops: CDR1 MDHEN, CDR2 SYDVKM. The CDR3 nucleotides are TGTGCCAGCAGTTTGAGGAGCTATGGCTACACCTTC. Its protein is CASSLRSYGYTF.

The CDR3 DNA follows: TGCAGCGTTGAGAGGGCGCGGGGGGGTATAGAGACCCAGTACTTC. Protein sequence: CSVERARGGIETQYF. V gene TRBV29-1 combines with J gene TRBJ2-5, with 9 bases aligning to TRBD2. Per germline, CDR1 SQVTM and CDR2 ANQGSEA. This CDR3 is built from 15 residues. The trim removed 3 bases at V and 4 bases at J, leaving 9 bases unmatched.

The chain uses TRBV9 and TRBJ2-2; 9 bases are shared with TRBD2. The CDR3 totals 15 residues. J was trimmed by 5 bases and V by 2 bases; bases with no gene match: 4. Germline loops: CDR1 SGDLS, CDR2 YYNGEE. CDR3 bases: TGTGCCAGCAGCGTCGCTGCGGGGGGGACCGGGGAGCTGTTTTTT. Its protein is CASSVAAGGTGELFF.

The chain employs TRBV5-4 and TRBJ2-3; 9 nucleotides line up with TRBD2. The length of the CDR3 is 15 residues. J lost 4 bases, V lost 6 bases, and 9 bases had no gene match. Germline loops: CDR1 SGHNT, CDR2 YYREEE (reference sequence). The CDR3 is CASNPGSGSPDTQYF. The CDR3, as DNA: TGTGCCAGCAACCCGGGTAGCGGGAGTCCAGATACGCAGTATTTT. The entire variable domain, with the rest obtained from reference TRBV5-4 and TRBJ2-3, is as follows: ETGVTQSPTHLIKTRGQQVTLRCSSQSGHNTVSWYQQALGQGPQFIFQYYREEENGRGNFPPRFSGLQFPNYSSELNVNALELDDSALYLCASNPGSGSPDTQYFGPGTRLTVL.

The chain combines TRBV19 with TRBJ1-5, with 7 bases lining up with TRBD1. Germline V gives CDR1 LNHDA, CDR2 SQIVND (reference sequence). This CDR3 is 14 amino acids long. The V and J ends lost 7 bases and 6 bases, in that order; junction bases with no gene match: 9. In nucleotides, the CDR3 is TGTGCCAGTACCGACCGGGACAGTGGTCAGCCCCAGCATTTT. It is translated as CASTDRDSGQPQHF.

This clone showed up just a few times. This rearrangement joins TRBV5-1 to TRBJ2-7, with a weak D call TRBD2 (6 bases). The CDR3 spans 14 residues. V dropped 0 bases and J dropped 5 bases, with 12 bases sitting between them. The V gene's germline CDR1 is SGHRS and CDR2 YFSETQ. The CDR3 DNA follows: TGCGCCAGCAGCTTGGAGGACGGGGGTCACGAGCAGTACTTC. As protein: CASSLEDGGHEQYF.

The chain is built from TRBV10-3 and TRBJ2-7; TRBD1 aligns across 11 bases. J was trimmed by 6 bases and V by 0 bases; bases with no gene match: 19. The germline CDR1 and CDR2 sequences are ENHRY and SYGVKD. The CDR3 contains 20 residues. The CDR3 is CAISESTRDRGIFRVCEQYF. The DNA for the CDR3 is TGTGCCATCAGTGAGTCAACCCGGGACAGGGGGATTTTTCGTGTCTGCGAGCAGTACTTC.

The chain is built from TRBV7-3 and TRBJ2-1; 10 nucleotides align to TRBD1. V lost 2 bases, J lost 0 bases, and 1 base stayed unmatched. The germline CDR1 and CDR2 sequences are SGHTA and FQGTGA. There are 16 residues in the CDR3. The CDR3 is CASSLGQGGSYNEQFF. The CDR3 region has the DNA TGTGCCAGCAGCTTAGGACAGGGGGGCTCCTACAATGAGCAGTTCTTC. Based on the CDR3 plus reference TRBV7-3 and TRBJ2-1, the full variable domain is GAGVSQTPSNKVTEKGKYVELRCDPISGHTALYWYRQSLGQGPEFLIYFQGTGAADDSGLPNDRFFAVRPEGSVSTLKIQRTERGDSAVYLCASSLGQGGSYNEQFFGPGTRLTVL.

This clone was observed once. The chain carries TRBV30 and TRBJ2-7; TRBD1 matches at 8 bases. Germline CDR1 and CDR2: GTSNPN and SVGIG (reference sequence). The CDR3 extends over 13 amino acids. Trimming removed 5 bases from V and 0 bases from J; junction bases left unmatched: 3. CDR3 in amino acids: CAWGQGSSYEQYF. The CDR3 bases are TGTGCCTGGGGACAGGGAAGCTCCTACGAGCAGTACTTC. The whole variable domain, filled in from reference TRBV30 and TRBJ2-7, reads SQTIHQWPATLVQPVGSPLSLECTVEGTSNPNLYWYRQAAGRGLQLLFYSVGIGQISSEVPQNLSASRPQDRQFILSSKKLLLSDSGFYLCAWGQGSSYEQYFGPGTRLTVT.

V usage is TRBV9 and J usage is TRBJ1-4; D might be TRBD1 (6 bases). The V and J ends lost 5 bases and 7 bases respectively, with 21 bases between them. Germline V gene sequence: CDR1 SGDLS, CDR2 YYNGEE. This CDR3 contains 16 residues. DNA of the CDR3: TGTGCCAGCAGTCCAGGGTCGACAGGTAATCTTGAAAAACTGTTTTTT. Translated: CASSPGSTGNLEKLFF.

V is TRBV27 and J is TRBJ1-2, with no clear D. The CDR3 sequence is 13 residues long. Germline CDR1 and CDR2: MNHEY and SMNVEV (reference sequence). Trimming removed 6 bases at V and 2 bases at J, with 10 bases between. The CDR3 bases are TGTGCCAGCAGCCAAAACGGGAACTATGGCTACACCTTC. Its translation is CASSQNGNYGYTF.

This clone has more than one count but fewer than ten. The CDR3 coding sequence is TGCAGCGTTGAAGATCAGGCCGGGGGTACGCAGTATTTT. Translation gives CSVEDQAGGTQYF. This chain joins TRBV29-1 and TRBJ2-3, with D possibly matching TRBD2 (6 bases). V shed 0 bases and J shed 8 bases, with 12 bases lying between them. Germline V lookup: CDR1 SQVTM, CDR2 ANQGSEA. This CDR3 is 13 amino acids long.

The chain carries TRBV4-1 and TRBJ2-7; possible D gene TRBD2, 6 bases. Germline loops: CDR1 MGHRA, CDR2 YSYEKL. V lost 8 bases, J lost 0 bases, and 14 bases lay in between. This CDR3 has 14 residues. The CDR3 here is CASSGGWSSYEQYF. In DNA form, the CDR3 reads TGCGCCAGCTCCGGGGGTTGGAGCTCCTACGAGCAGTACTTC.

The table lists this clone with a count of one. The rearrangement links TRBV5-1 to TRBJ2-5, with TRBD2 matching over 11 bases. The CDR3 totals 14 residues. Germline V gene lookup returns CDR1 SGHRS and CDR2 YFSETQ. V gave up 4 bases and J gave up 4 bases; unmatched junction bases: 3. The chain's CDR3 is CASSGGTSGETQYF. CDR3 nucleotides: TGCGCCAGCAGCGGGGGGACTAGCGGAGAGACCCAGTACTTC.

This sequence joins TRBV4-1 and TRBJ2-5, with TRBD2 matching over 14 bases. V shed 5 bases, J shed 5 bases, and the junction held 13 bases outside the gene matches. CDR1 and CDR2 from the germline V gene are MGHRA and YSYEKL. This CDR3 contains 18 residues. The CDR3 reads CASSIGGLAGGFLETQYF. The CDR3 DNA reads as TGCGCCAGCAGCATCGGAGGACTAGCGGGGGGTTTTCTGGAGACCCAGTACTTC.

The gene calls are TRBV14 and TRBJ1-1, with D uncertain. V lost 1 base, J lost 1 base, and 10 bases lay in between. The germline gives CDR1 SGHDN, CDR2 FVKESK. CDR3 length: 15 amino acids. CDR3: CASSQAGRQNTEAFF. CDR3 sequence (DNA): TGTGCCAGCAGCCAAGCGGGGAGACAGAACACTGAAGCTTTCTTT.

J is TRBJ1-4 and V is TRBV7-2; D gene unclear. Per germline, CDR1 SGHTA and CDR2 FQGNSA. CDR3 size: 14 residues. Between the trimmed V and J ends, which lost 2 bases and 8 bases, there was a span of 12 bases. The CDR3 sequence is CASSLSIGPEKLFF. The CDR3 coding sequence is TGTGCCAGCAGCTTAAGTATTGGGCCGGAAAAACTGTTTTTT.